The T cell receptor beta chain under discussion was sequenced for a study of response to subunit inactivated influenza vaccine. This clonotype was counted ten times or more. What it binds is unknown. Whole-study findings and limits: Authors suggested few new T cells are recruited by each seasonal influenza vaccination.

TCRdb recomputed calls from the RT-PCR reads with MiXCR, one row per CDR3 protein. The table has more than 450,000 distinct CDR3 sequences, approximately 7.1% seen once. Germline CDR1 is MNHNS and CDR2 is SASEGT. The germline V and J ends were trimmed by 6 bases and 7 bases, with 11 bases remaining between them. The CDR3 is made up of 12 amino acids. V and J are TRBV6-1 and TRBJ2-3; D is unclear. The material was PBMCs from blood, obtained less than 25 months after vaccination. The source of this sequence is a man in his fifties or sixties who received an inactivated influenza vaccine. The CDR3 DNA reads as TGTGCCAGCAGGGACCCCCCGCATACGCAGTATTTT. It codes for CASRDPPHTQYF.